The next 28 T cell receptor beta chains were all read from a single sample in a study of cytomegalovirus exposure and HLA in healthy donors. Vbeta (60) and Jbeta (13) primers were used in the PCR. TCRdb keeps only in-frame clones here, not all; method: immunoSEQ multiplex PCR. The data contain approximately 190,000 clones, around 87% of them singletons. Sequenced material: PBMCs. The receptors come from a man younger than 45 in good health and CMV-seronegative.

V and J are TRBV28 and TRBJ1-1; D possibly corresponds to TRBD1 (5 bases). The CDR3 has 13 amino acids. V was cut by 4 bases and J by 9 bases, with 15 bases left in between. The V gene's germline CDR1 is MDHEN and CDR2 SYDVKM. The CDR3 is CASSSLTTDKAFF. DNA for the CDR3: TGTGCCAGCAGTTCTCTTACGACGGACAAAGCTTTCTTT.

The rearrangement joins TRBV2 to TRBJ1-2, with 9 bases identical to TRBD1. Per the germline V gene, CDR1 is SNHLY and CDR2 is FYNNEI. This CDR3 spans 16 amino acids. V was clipped by 1 base and J by 4 bases; unmatched bases: 7. This CDR3 reads CASSEEVGTGTYGYTF. The DNA of the CDR3 is TGTGCCAGCAGTGAAGAAGTAGGGACAGGGACCTATGGCTACACCTTC. Together with reference TRBV2 and TRBJ1-2, the CDR3 gives the full variable domain: EPEVTQTPSHQVTQMGQEVILRCVPISNHLYFYWYRQILGQKVEFLVSFYNNEISEKSEIFDDQFSVERPDGSNFTLKIRSTKLEDSAMYFCASSEEVGTGTYGYTFGSGTRLTVV.

This clone came up once. V is TRBV10-3 and J is TRBJ2-7, with 10 bases aligning to TRBD2. The V segment lost 6 bases and the J segment 4 bases; nucleotides outside the gene matches: 9. Germline V lookup: CDR1 ENHRY, CDR2 SYGVKD. This CDR3 region has 15 residues. This CDR3 is CAISPPSGSFYEQYF. The CDR3 nucleotides read TGTGCCATCAGCCCACCTAGCGGGAGTTTTTACGAGCAGTACTTC.

The V gene is TRBV6-1, the J gene TRBJ1-4; 7 bases map to TRBD1. CDR3 size: 14 residues. In germline, CDR1 is MNHNS, CDR2 SASEGT. V was clipped by 4 bases and J by 6 bases; unmatched bases: 5. The CDR3 sequence: CASSGQTGYEKLFF. CDR3 nucleotide sequence: TGTGCCAGCAGTGGGCAGACAGGGTATGAAAAACTGTTTTTT.

The chain carries TRBV10-1 and TRBJ2-5; D ambiguous. Germline V gives CDR1 WNHNN, CDR2 SYGVQD (reference sequence). Between the trimmed V and J ends, which lost 2 bases and 7 bases, there was a span of 5 bases. This CDR3 spans 11 amino acids. The CDR3 spells CASSEAGTQYF. CDR3 nucleotide sequence: TGCGCCAGCAGTGAGGCCGGGACCCAGTACTTC.

This clone occurred once. The chain combines TRBV5-1 with TRBJ2-2; TRBD2 matches 9 bases. V dropped 4 bases and J dropped 1; count of bases not matched to a gene: 2. Germline-derived CDR1 and CDR2 are SGHRS and YFSETQ. The CDR3 has 15 amino acids. CDR3: CASSKTSGNTGELFF. CDR3 DNA sequence: TGCGCCAGCAGCAAGACTAGCGGGAACACCGGGGAGCTGTTTTTT.

The chain links TRBV2 to TRBJ1-1, with 7 bases lining up with TRBD1. CDR1 is SNHLY and CDR2 is FYNNEI in the germline V gene. The CDR3 contains 14 residues. Losses at the gene ends were 10 bases for V and 1 base for J; bases not matched to a gene: 9. As DNA, the CDR3 is TGTGCCAACACGAGAAGGACAGGGAACACTGAAGCTTTCTTT. Translated: CANTRRTGNTEAFF.

The CDR3 bases are TGTGCCAGTAGAGGGGGCTTGGACAGTCAGTACTTC. It codes for CASRGGLDSQYF. The chain combines TRBV19 with TRBJ2-4; 7 positions agree with TRBD1. This CDR3 region has 12 residues. The junction had 8 bases not matched to a gene; V was cut back by 6 bases and J by 12 bases. Germline CDR1 LNHDA, CDR2 SQIVND (reference sequence).

The rearrangement uses TRBV2 and TRBJ2-7; TRBD2 agrees at 15 bases. This CDR3 spans 16 amino acids. Germline loops: CDR1 SNHLY, CDR2 FYNNEI. V shed 2 bases and J 3 bases; nucleotides not matched to a gene: 2. The CDR3 loop reads CASSELGLAGGYEQYF. In nucleotides, the CDR3 is TGTGCCAGCAGTGAACTGGGACTAGCGGGAGGCTACGAGCAGTACTTC.

V is TRBV5-1 and J is TRBJ2-3, with TRBD1 as a possible D gene (6 bases). Trimming removed 4 bases from V and 6 bases from J, with 18 bases in between. The CDR3 contains 15 residues. Germline-derived CDR1 and CDR2 are SGHRS and YFSETQ. CDR3 sequence (DNA): TGCGCCAGCAGCCCAAGGGGCAGGGGTCTCGATACGCAGTATTTT. Its protein product is CASSPRGRGLDTQYF. Full variable domain (rest looked up from reference TRBV5-1 and TRBJ2-3): KAGVTQTPRYLIKTRGQQVTLSCSPISGHRSVSWYQQTPGQGLQFLFEYFSETQRNKGNFPGRFSGRQFSNSRSEMNVSTLELGDSALYLCASSPRGRGLDTQYFGPGTRLTVL.

This clone was seen a single time. The chain is built from TRBV7-2 and TRBJ2-1, with 13 bases aligning to TRBD2. Germline V lookup: CDR1 SGHTA, CDR2 FQGNSA. V shed 5 bases and J 8 bases; nucleotides not matched to a gene: 9. This CDR3 spans 16 amino acids. As DNA, the CDR3 is TGTGCCAGCAGCCAAGAACTAGCGGGGGGGCTGGATGAGCAGTTCTTC. It yields the protein CASSQELAGGLDEQFF.

This chain links TRBV25-1 with TRBJ2-5; D might be TRBD2 (5 bases). The V end was cut by 7 bases, the J end by 5 bases, with 17 bases between. Germline values: CDR1 MGHDK, CDR2 SYGVNS. The CDR3 has 14 residues. CDR3 residues: CASICGGKDETQYF. CDR3 nucleotides: TGTGCCAGCATTTGCGGAGGCAAGGATGAGACCCAGTACTTC. Full variable domain (rest looked up from reference TRBV25-1 and TRBJ2-5): EADIYQTPRYLVIGTGKKITLECSQTMGHDKMYWYQQDPGMELHLIHYSYGVNSTEKGDLSSESTVSRIRTEHFPLTLESARPSHTSQYLCASICGGKDETQYFGPGTRLLVL.

The rearrangement links TRBV11-2 to TRBJ2-1; D perhaps matches TRBD2 (7 bases). Germline assignment: CDR1 SGHAT and CDR2 FQNNGV. V was pared by 0 bases and J by 7 bases, with 16 bases between. This CDR3 has 16 residues. CDR3 bases: TGTGCCAGCAGCTTAGATATGGGAGGGGGTATTAATGAGCAGTTCTTC. Its protein is CASSLDMGGGINEQFF.

The V call is TRBV7-9, the J call TRBJ2-2, with D possibly being TRBD1 (5 bases). CDR1 and CDR2 (germline): SEHNR, FQNEAQ (reference sequence). V was clipped by 4 bases and J by 6 bases, with 12 bases between them. This CDR3 is 14 amino acids long. This chain's CDR3 is CASSSDTGAGELFF. As DNA, the CDR3 is TGTGCCAGCAGCTCGGACACCGGCGCCGGGGAGCTGTTTTTT.

This chain uses TRBV5-6 with TRBJ2-5; D not resolved. Looked up from germline, CDR1 is SGHDT and CDR2 is YYEEEE. The CDR3 spans 12 residues. V was pared by 4 bases and J by 5 bases, with 9 bases between. For the CDR3, the DNA is TGTGCCAGCAGCCCCCACGCGGAGACCCAGTACTTC. Translation gives CASSPHAETQYF.

The gene calls are TRBV7-9 and TRBJ2-6, with TRBD2 as a possible D gene (7 bases). The germline V and J ends were trimmed by 2 bases and 0 bases, with 14 bases remaining between them. Germline CDR1 SEHNR, CDR2 FQNEAQ (reference sequence). The CDR3 is 18 amino acids. CDR3: CASSLIGGGISGANVLTF. In DNA form, the CDR3 reads TGTGCCAGCAGCTTAATAGGGGGGGGCATCTCTGGGGCCAACGTCCTGACTTTC.

This clone was seen only once. CDR3 sequence reads: CASNPTGVGGKLFF. The CDR3 DNA is TGTGCCAGCAATCCGACAGGGGTGGGTGGAAAACTGTTTTTT. The chain uses TRBV2 and TRBJ1-4, with 8 bases fitting TRBD1. In germline, CDR1 is SNHLY, CDR2 FYNNEI. This CDR3 region has 14 residues. The V segment lost 7 bases and the J segment 10 bases; nucleotides outside the gene matches: 11.

This clone was seen just once. This chain uses TRBV18 with TRBJ2-4; 8 bases map to TRBD1. CDR1 and CDR2 from the germline V gene are KGHSH and LQKENI. This CDR3 contains 18 residues. Trimming at V came to 3 bases and at J to 0 bases, leaving 10 bases not matched to a gene. DNA for the CDR3: TGTGCCAGCTCACCGATTAATGACAGGGGTCTAGCCAAAAACATTCAGTACTTC. Translation gives CASSPINDRGLAKNIQYF. Full variable domain (remainder filled in from reference TRBV18 and TRBJ2-4): NAGVMQNPRHLVRRRGQEARLRCSPMKGHSHVYWYRQLPEEGLKFMVYLQKENIIDESGMPKERFSAEFPKEGPSILRIQQVVRGDSAAYFCASSPINDRGLAKNIQYFGAGTRLSVL.

The genes are TRBV14 and TRBJ1-3; D is uncertain. This CDR3 is 15 amino acids long. The germline gives CDR1 SGHDN, CDR2 FVKESK. V dropped 4 bases and J dropped 0 bases, with 10 bases sitting between them. The DNA of the CDR3 is TGTGCCAGCAGCCCCCTCGGAGCCTCTGGAAACACCATATATTTT. Translated: CASSPLGASGNTIYF.

The chain links TRBV28 to TRBJ2-3; D possibly corresponds to TRBD1 (7 bases). This CDR3 has 15 residues. The V gene's germline CDR1 is MDHEN and CDR2 SYDVKM. The germline V and J ends were trimmed by 3 bases and 0 bases, with 10 bases remaining between them. CDR3 in DNA: TGTGCCAGCAGTTTCAGGGGGACTAGCACAGATACGCAGTATTTT. Translating gives CASSFRGTSTDTQYF.

The chain carries TRBV21-1 and TRBJ2-1; TRBD2, the table's D call, was not compared with the DNA. TRBV21-1 is listed as a pseudogene. This CDR3 is 17 amino acids long. The CDR3 sequence: CASSKDPGIAEDNEQFF. The CDR3 nucleotides are TGTGCCAGCAGCAAAGACCCAGGGATAGCGGAGGACAATGAGCAGTTCTTC.

This chain uses TRBV4-2 with TRBJ2-1; 8 bases are a match to TRBD2. The CDR3 length is 18 residues. V dropped 0 bases and J dropped 4; count of bases not matched to a gene: 11. The germline gives CDR1 LGHNA, CDR2 YNFKEQ. The CDR3 region has the DNA TGTGCCAGCAGCCAAGATCTGAGTAGCGGGATTCTTTACAATGAGCAGTTCTTC. It specifies CASSQDLSSGILYNEQFF.

The chain joins TRBV30 to TRBJ2-1, with 8 bases aligning to TRBD2. CDR3 length equals 15 residues. Per germline, CDR1 GTSNPN and CDR2 SVGIG (reference sequence). With 0 bases clipped from V and 7 bases from J, the junction kept 8 bases outside the gene matches. As DNA, the CDR3 is TGTGCCTGGAGTGTACTTAGCGGGATAATGAATGAGCAGTTCTTC. This translates into CAWSVLSGIMNEQFF. Full variable domain (outside the CDR3, taken from reference TRBV30 and TRBJ2-1): SQTIHQWPATLVQPVGSPLSLECTVEGTSNPNLYWYRQAAGRGLQLLFYSVGIGQISSEVPQNLSASRPQDRQFILSSKKLLLSDSGFYLCAWSVLSGIMNEQFFGPGTRLTVL.

The chain recombines TRBV5-6 with TRBJ1-2; D ambiguous. CDR1 is SGHDT, CDR2 YYEEEE, per germline. The V and J ends lost 7 bases and 2 bases respectively, with 9 bases between them. The length of the CDR3 is 12 residues. CDR3 DNA sequence: TGTGCCAGCGCGGCCCAGAACTATGGCTACACCTTC. Its translation: CASAAQNYGYTF.

The V gene is TRBV6-6, the J gene TRBJ1-6; 10 nucleotides match TRBD1. Trimming at V came to 5 bases and at J to 9 bases, leaving 1 base not matched to a gene. Germline-derived CDR1 and CDR2 are MNHNY and SVGAGI (reference sequence). The CDR3 spans 13 residues. CDR3 in DNA: TGTGCCAGCAGTCGGGACAGGGGTTCACCCCTCCACTTT. Translation gives CASSRDRGSPLHF.

The chain employs TRBV29-1 and TRBJ2-2; TRBD2 matches at 8 bases. Looked up from germline, CDR1 is SQVTM and CDR2 is ANQGSEA. The ends lost 7 bases at V and 5 bases at J; junction bases unmatched: 12. CDR3 length equals 15 residues. The CDR3 region is CSARGGARGTGELFF. DNA of the CDR3: TGCAGCGCCCGGGGGGGGGCGCGAGGGACCGGGGAGCTGTTTTTT.

The V gene is TRBV18, the J gene TRBJ2-5, with 15 bases matching TRBD2. The length of the CDR3 is 16 residues. J was trimmed by 2 bases and V by 3 bases; bases with no gene match: 1. Germline CDR1 reads KGHSH; CDR2 reads LQKENI. CDR3 sequence reads: CASSPGLAGGQETQYF. In nucleotides, the CDR3 is TGTGCCAGCTCACCGGGACTAGCGGGGGGACAAGAGACCCAGTACTTC.

This clone has a handful of counts. The chain combines TRBV28 with TRBJ2-3; the D gene is possibly TRBD2 (6 bases). Germline V gene sequence: CDR1 MDHEN, CDR2 SYDVKM. V was shortened by 3 bases and J by 8 bases, with 15 bases between the two germline ends. This CDR3 is built from 14 residues. The CDR3 nucleotides are TGTGCCAGCAGTTTTTCAGCGGGCCGGGGTACGCAGTATTTT. It specifies CASSFSAGRGTQYF.